Shown below are 7 T cell receptor beta chains from a single sample sequenced in a study of beta chain features in type 1 diabetes (dated by TCRdb to 2017 to 2018). Library creation used the immunoSEQ multiplex PCR assay. All of the isolated RNA was reverse transcribed with the High Capacity cDNA Reverse Transcription Kit, so expressed TCRB transcripts were sequenced. In its TCRdb copy, this immuneACCESS table keeps in-frame sequences only and misses some clones. Where compared with another copy, unresolved V genes explain less than half of these, and the others have no known cause. This sample gives about 160,000 clones in total; under 9.5% of them show up just once. 0.65% of the sample is held by the ten biggest clonotypes. Sequenced sample: central memory CD4+ T cells from blood. Receptors were obtained from a man aged 18 to 30 in good health.

This chain connects TRBV7-3 to TRBJ1-6; no reliable D call. The germline V and J ends were trimmed by 5 bases and 6 bases, with 14 bases remaining between them. The V gene's germline CDR1 is SGHTA and CDR2 FQGTGA. CDR3 length: 15 amino acids. CDR3 loop: CASSRDTASNSPLHF. As DNA, the CDR3 is TGTGCCAGCAGCCGCGACACTGCGAGTAATTCACCCCTCCACTTT.

The J gene is TRBJ2-5, the V gene TRBV30, with 8 bases lining up with TRBD1. CDR3 size: 15 residues. Germline CDR1 GTSNPN, CDR2 SVGIG (reference sequence). After removal of 4 bases from V and 5 bases from J, the junction contained 12 bases not matched to a gene. As DNA, the CDR3 is TGTGCCTGGACTGACGGACAGGGCGGTTCTGAGACCCAGTACTTC. Translation: CAWTDGQGGSETQYF.

The chain is built from TRBV4-3 and TRBJ2-7; weak D call: TRBD2 (6 bases). Per germline, CDR1 LGHNA and CDR2 YSLEER. This CDR3 region has 14 residues. V was clipped by 1 base and J by 2 bases, with 9 bases between them. DNA for the CDR3: TGCGCCAGCAGCCAAGCGGGACTTCCCTACGAGCAGTACTTC. Protein: CASSQAGLPYEQYF.

The gene calls are TRBV5-1 and TRBJ2-5, with 7 bases lining up with TRBD1. Germline V gene lookup returns CDR1 SGHRS and CDR2 YFSETQ. The V gene end was trimmed by 4 bases and the J gene end by 4 bases; junction bases not matched to a gene: 7. The CDR3 runs to 14 residues. Here the CDR3 reads CASSPTGASETQYF. As DNA, the CDR3 is TGCGCCAGCAGCCCCACAGGGGCCTCAGAGACCCAGTACTTC.

The rearrangement joins TRBV7-2 to TRBJ1-1; no definite D call. Germline CDR1 reads SGHTA; CDR2 reads FQGNSA. V was cut by 5 bases and J by 0 bases, with 10 bases left in between. The CDR3 sequence is 14 residues long. The CDR3 region is CASSKTLLNTEAFF. The CDR3 DNA is TGTGCCAGCAGCAAAACATTACTGAACACTGAAGCTTTCTTT. Supplemented by reference TRBV7-2 and TRBJ1-1, the full variable domain reads GAGVSQSPSNKVTEKGKDVELRCDPISGHTALYWYRQSLGQGLEFLIYFQGNSAPDKSGLPSDRFSAERTGGSVSTLTIQRTQQEDSAVYLCASSKTLLNTEAFFGQGTRLTVV.

In its sample, this clone was seen many times. The rearrangement links TRBV23-1 to TRBJ2-7; 9 bases are a match to TRBD1. TRBV23-1 is given ORF status, its function remaining uncertain. This CDR3 is built from 16 residues. Unmatched junction bases numbered 11, after V lost 4 bases and J lost 4 bases. The CDR3 sequence is CASSRFPGQGPYEQYF. CDR3 coding DNA: TGCGCCAGCAGTCGTTTTCCGGGACAGGGTCCTTACGAGCAGTACTTC.

This chain joins TRBV9 and TRBJ1-4; D is unresolved. V dropped 1 base and J dropped 6 bases, with 7 bases sitting between them. The CDR3 has 13 residues. The germline gives CDR1 SGDLS, CDR2 YYNGEE. The CDR3 reads CASSVSGYEKLFF. DNA of the CDR3: TGTGCCAGCAGCGTATCAGGATATGAAAAACTGTTTTTT.